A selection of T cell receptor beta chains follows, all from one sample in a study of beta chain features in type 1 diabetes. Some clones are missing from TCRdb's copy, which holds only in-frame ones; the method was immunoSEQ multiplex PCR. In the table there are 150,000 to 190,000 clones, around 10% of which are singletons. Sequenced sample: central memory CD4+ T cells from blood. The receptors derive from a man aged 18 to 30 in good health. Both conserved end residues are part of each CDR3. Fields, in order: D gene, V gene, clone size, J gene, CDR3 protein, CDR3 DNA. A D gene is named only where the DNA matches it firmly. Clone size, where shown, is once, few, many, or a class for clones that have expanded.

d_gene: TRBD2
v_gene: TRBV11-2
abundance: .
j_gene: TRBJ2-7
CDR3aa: CASTLGRASGAYEQYF
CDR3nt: TGTGCCAGCACCTTAGGGCGGGCTAGCGGAGCCTACGAGCAGTACTTC

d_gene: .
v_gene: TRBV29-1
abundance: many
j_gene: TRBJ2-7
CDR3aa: CSVERQAGDEQYF
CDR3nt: TGCAGCGTTGAAAGGCAAGCAGGGGACGAGCAGTACTTC

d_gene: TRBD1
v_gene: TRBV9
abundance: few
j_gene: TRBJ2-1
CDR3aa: CASNLQGPDNEQFF
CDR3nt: TGTGCCAGCAACCTACAGGGGCCCGACAATGAGCAGTTCTTC

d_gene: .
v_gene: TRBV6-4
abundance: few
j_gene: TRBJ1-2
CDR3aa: CASSEGRGNGYTF
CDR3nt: TGTGCCAGCAGTGAGGGCAGGGGAAATGGCTACACCTTC

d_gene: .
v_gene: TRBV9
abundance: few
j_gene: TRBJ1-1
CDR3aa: CASSFSGTENTEAFF
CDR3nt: TGTGCCAGCAGCTTCTCAGGGACGGAGAACACTGAAGCTTTCTTT

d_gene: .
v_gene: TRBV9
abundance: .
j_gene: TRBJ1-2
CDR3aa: CASSVEGLGYTF
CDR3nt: TGTGCCAGCAGCGTAGAAGGATTGGGCTACACCTTC

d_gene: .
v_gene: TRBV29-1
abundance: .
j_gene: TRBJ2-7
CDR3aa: CSVEGQGLGYEQYF
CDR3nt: TGCAGCGTTGAAGGGCAGGGGCTAGGCTACGAGCAGTACTTC

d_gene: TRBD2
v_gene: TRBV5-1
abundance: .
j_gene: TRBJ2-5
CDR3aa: CASSLAGGGETQYF
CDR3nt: TGCGCCAGCAGCTTGGCGGGAGGAGGCGAGACCCAGTACTTC

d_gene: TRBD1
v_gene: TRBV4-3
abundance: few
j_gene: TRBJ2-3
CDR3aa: CASSQRTGGQMSTDTQYF
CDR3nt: TGCGCCAGCAGCCAAAGGACAGGGGGCCAGATGAGCACAGATACGCAGTATTTT

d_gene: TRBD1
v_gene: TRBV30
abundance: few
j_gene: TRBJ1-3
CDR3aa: CAWYRDRGSGNTIYF
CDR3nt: TGTGCCTGGTATCGGGACAGGGGATCTGGAAACACCATATATTTT

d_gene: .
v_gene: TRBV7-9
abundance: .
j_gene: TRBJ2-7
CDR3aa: CASSLAGRERRYF
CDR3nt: TGTGCCAGCAGCTTAGCGGGAAGGGAAAGGCGGTACTTC

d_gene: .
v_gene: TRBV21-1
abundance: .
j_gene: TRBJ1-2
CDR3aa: CASSKRTGDYGYTF
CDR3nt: TGTGCCAGCAGCAAGCGGACAGGCGACTATGGCTACACCTTC

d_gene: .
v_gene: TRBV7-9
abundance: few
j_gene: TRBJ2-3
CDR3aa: CASSPSNTQYF
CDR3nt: TGTGCCAGCAGCCCCTCGAATACGCAGTATTTT

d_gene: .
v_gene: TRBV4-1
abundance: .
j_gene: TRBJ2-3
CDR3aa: CASSQGPTDTQYF
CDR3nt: TGCGCCAGCAGCCAAGGCCCCACAGATACGCAGTATTTT

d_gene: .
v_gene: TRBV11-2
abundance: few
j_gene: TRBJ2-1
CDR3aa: CASQGRGGNEQFF
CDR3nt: TGTGCCAGCCAAGGCAGGGGTGGCAATGAGCAGTTCTTC

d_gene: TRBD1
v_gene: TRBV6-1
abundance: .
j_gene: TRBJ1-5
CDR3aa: CASSETGGDQPQHF
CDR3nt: TGTGCCAGCAGTGAAACAGGGGGCGATCAGCCCCAGCATTTT